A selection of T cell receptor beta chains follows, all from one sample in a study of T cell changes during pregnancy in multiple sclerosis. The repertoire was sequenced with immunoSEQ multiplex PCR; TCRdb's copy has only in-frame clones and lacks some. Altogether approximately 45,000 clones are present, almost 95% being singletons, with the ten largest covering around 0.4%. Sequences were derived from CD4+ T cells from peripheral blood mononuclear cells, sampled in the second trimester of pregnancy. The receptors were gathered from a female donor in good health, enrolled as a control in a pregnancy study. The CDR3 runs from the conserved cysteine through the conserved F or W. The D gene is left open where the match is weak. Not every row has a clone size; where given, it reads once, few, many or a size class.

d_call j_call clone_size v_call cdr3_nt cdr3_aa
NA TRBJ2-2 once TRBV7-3 TGTGCCAGCAGCACGATCTTAACATCAAACACCGGGGAGCTGTTTTTT CASSTILTSNTGELFF
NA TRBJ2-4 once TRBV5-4 TGTGCCAGCAGCTTGGCTTTCAAAAACATTCAGTACTTC CASSLAFKNIQYF
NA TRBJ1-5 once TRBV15 TGTGCCACCAGCAGAGATTATGGGGCAGGGGAGACCAACAATCAGCCCCAGCATTTT CATSRDYGAGETNNQPQHF
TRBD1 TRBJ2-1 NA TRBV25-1 TGTGCCAGCAGTGAACCGATGGGGACAGGGGAGGACAATGAGCAGTTCTTC CASSEPMGTGEDNEQFF
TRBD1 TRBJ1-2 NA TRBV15 TGTGCCACCAGCAGGGGACAGGGCTCCACATACACCTTC CATSRGQGSTYTF
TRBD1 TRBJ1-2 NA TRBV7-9 TGTGCCAGCAGCTTATCAGCAGGGGGCGTGGATGGCTACACCTTC CASSLSAGGVDGYTF
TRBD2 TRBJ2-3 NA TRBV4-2 TGTGCCAGCAGCCAACGCGGACTAGCGGGTTACACAGATACGCAGTATTTT CASSQRGLAGYTDTQYF
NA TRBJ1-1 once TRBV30 TGTGCCTGGAGCCGAGGCACTGAAGCTTTCTTT CAWSRGTEAFF
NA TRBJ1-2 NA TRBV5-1 TGCGCCAGCAGCTCCCTCGGTTTATATGGCTACACCTTC CASSSLGLYGYTF
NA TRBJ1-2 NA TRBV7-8 TGTGCCAGCAGCTTAGAGGGGCTATATGGCTACACCTTC CASSLEGLYGYTF
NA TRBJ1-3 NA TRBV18 TGTGCCAGCTCACCTCGTCCCCAGTTGAACTCTGGAAACACCATATATTTT CASSPRPQLNSGNTIYF
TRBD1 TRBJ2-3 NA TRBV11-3 TGTGCCAGCACCCCGGGACAGGGATCAGATACGCAGTATTTT CASTPGQGSDTQYF
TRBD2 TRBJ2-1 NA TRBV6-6 TGTGCCAGCAGGGCGGGGGGGCTCGGCAATGAGCAGTTCTTC CASRAGGLGNEQFF
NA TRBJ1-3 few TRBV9 TGTGCCAGCAGCGTAGGTGTCAGAAACTCTGGAAACACCATATATTTT CASSVGVRNSGNTIYF
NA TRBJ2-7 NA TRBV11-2 TGTGCCAGCAGTGTTTCGCGGAACGAGCAGTACTTC CASSVSRNEQYF
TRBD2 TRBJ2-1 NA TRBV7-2 TGTGCCAGCAGCTTAGCAACTAGCGGTGAGCAGTTCTTC CASSLATSGEQFF
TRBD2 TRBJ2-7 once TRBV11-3 TGTGCCAGCAGTCGGGGGGGTGGCCCGGGATTTTACGAGCAGTACTTC CASSRGGGPGFYEQYF
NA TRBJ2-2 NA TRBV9 TGTGCCAGCAGCGTAGCACACGGGGGCACCGGGGAGCTGTTTTTT CASSVAHGGTGELFF
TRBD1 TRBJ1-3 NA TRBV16 TGTGCCAGCAGCCAATCGAGGGGGCAAGGAAACACCATATATTTT CASSQSRGQGNTIYF
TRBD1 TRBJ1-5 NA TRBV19 TGTGCCAGTAGTATAGCAGACAGGGATAATCAGCCCCAGCATTTT CASSIADRDNQPQHF
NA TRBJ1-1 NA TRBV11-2 TGTGCCAGCGCAGCTCGACAGGTTTCTGAAGCTTTCTTT CASAARQVSEAFF
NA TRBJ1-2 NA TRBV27 TGTGCCAGCAGCCGGAGATCGTGGTATGGGTTTGATGGCTACACCTTC CASSRRSWYGFDGYTF
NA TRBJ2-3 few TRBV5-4 TGTGCCAGTTTACTAGATTTAAGCACAGATACGCAGTATTTT CASLLDLSTDTQYF
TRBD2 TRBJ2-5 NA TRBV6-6 TGTGCCAGCAGACCTAGCGGGGGGGCCCAAGAGACCCAGTACTTC CASRPSGGAQETQYF
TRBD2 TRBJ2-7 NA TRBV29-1 TGCAGCGTTGAATCCCGGGGACTAGACGAGCAGTACTTC CSVESRGLDEQYF
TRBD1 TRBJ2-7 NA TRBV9 TGTGCCAGCAGCGTGGCCACAGGGGGGAGCTCCTACGAGCAGTACTTC CASSVATGGSSYEQYF
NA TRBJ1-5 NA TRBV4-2 TGTGCCAGCAGCCTCATGACAGAGAGCAATCAGCCCCAGCATTTT CASSLMTESNQPQHF
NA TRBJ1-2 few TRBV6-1 TGTGCCAGCAGGTTGGACAGCAACTATGGCTACACCTTC CASRLDSNYGYTF
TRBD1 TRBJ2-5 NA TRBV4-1 TGCGCCAGCAGCCAGGACAGGGAGGAGACCCAGTACTTC CASSQDREETQYF
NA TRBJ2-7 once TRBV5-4 TGTGCCAGCAGCTTGGGTACAGGACGAGCCACCTACGAGCAGTACTTC CASSLGTGRATYEQYF
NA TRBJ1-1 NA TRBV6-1 TGTGCCAGCAGTGCTGAGGGGACAATTGCCACTGAAGCTTTCTTT CASSAEGTIATEAFF
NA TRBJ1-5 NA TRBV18 TGTGCCAGCTCAAGTTCGGAGGGAAATCAGCCCCAGCATTTT CASSSSEGNQPQHF
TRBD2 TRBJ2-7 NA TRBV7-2 TGTGCCAGCAGCTTATTTACGGCGGGGGGAAACTACGAGCAGTACTTC CASSLFTAGGNYEQYF
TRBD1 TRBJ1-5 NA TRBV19 TGTGCCGGAGGACCTAAACCTCTCGGGACAGGGAGCAATCAGCCCCAGCATTTT CAGGPKPLGTGSNQPQHF
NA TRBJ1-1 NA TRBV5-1 TGCGCCAGCAGCTTAGATCCCAGGGACACTGAAGCTTTCTTT CASSLDPRDTEAFF
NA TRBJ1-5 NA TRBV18 TGTGCCAGCTCCTTATCCGATCAGCCCCAGCATTTT CASSLSDQPQHF
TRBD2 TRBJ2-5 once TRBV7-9 TGTGCCAGCAGCTTAGGGGGACTAGTAGGGGAGACCCAGTACTTC CASSLGGLVGETQYF
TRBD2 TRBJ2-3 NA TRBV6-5 TGTGCCAGCAGTTCAGTCCTAGCGGGCCCCACAGATACGCAGTATTTT CASSSVLAGPTDTQYF
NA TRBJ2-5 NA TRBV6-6 TGTGCCAGCAGTCCCGTATGGGGGACTGGGCAAGAGACCCAGTACTTC CASSPVWGTGQETQYF
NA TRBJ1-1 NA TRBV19 TGTGCCAGTAGTACCGCAAGGGGTCAAATCAGCATGAACACTGAAGCTTTCTTT CASSTARGQISMNTEAFF
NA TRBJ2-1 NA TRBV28 TGTGCCAGCTCTTCTAAGACTCCCAACTCCTACAATGAGCAGTTCTTC CASSSKTPNSYNEQFF
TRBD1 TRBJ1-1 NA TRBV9 TGTGCCAGCAGCGCAGTAGGGACAGGGCGAACTGAAGCTTTCTTT CASSAVGTGRTEAFF
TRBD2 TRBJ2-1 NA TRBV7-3 TGTGCCAGCAGCTTAACCAGCGGGATGTACAATGAGCAGTTCTTC CASSLTSGMYNEQFF
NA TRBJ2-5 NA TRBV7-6 TGTGCCAGCAGCTACGGGAGCTGGGGACAAGAGACCCAGTACTTC CASSYGSWGQETQYF
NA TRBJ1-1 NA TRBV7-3 TGTGCCAGCAGCTCTCAGGGTAACCCCACTGAAGCTTTCTTT CASSSQGNPTEAFF
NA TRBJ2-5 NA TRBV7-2 TGTGCCAGCAGCTTCGCCGGGGAAGAGACCCAGTACTTC CASSFAGEETQYF
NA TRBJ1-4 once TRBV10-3 TGTGCCATCAGTGATTCCGACAGATCCGATGAAAAACTGTTTTTT CAISDSDRSDEKLFF
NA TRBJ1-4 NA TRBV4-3 TGCGCCAGCAGCCAAGATGTTGGTGCAGGGCGAGGTGAAAAACTGTTTTTT CASSQDVGAGRGEKLFF
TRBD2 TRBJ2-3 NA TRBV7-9 TGTGCCAGCAGCAGACGGATGCGGGGGACCCCTAGCACAGATACGCAGTATTTT CASSRRMRGTPSTDTQYF
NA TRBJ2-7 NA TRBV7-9 TGTGCCAGCAGCCCCAGGGGCTCCGACGAGCAGTACTTC CASSPRGSDEQYF
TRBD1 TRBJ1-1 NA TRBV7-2 TGTGCCAGCAGCTTAGTCCCAGGGGGGGAAGCTTTCTTT CASSLVPGGEAFF
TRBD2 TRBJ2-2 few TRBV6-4 TGTGCCAGCAGTGTATTCGGGGGGGCCGACACCGGGGAGCTGTTTTTT CASSVFGGADTGELFF
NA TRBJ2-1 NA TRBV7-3 TGTGCCAGCAGCTTAACGATGTCGCGTGAGCAGTTCTTC CASSLTMSREQFF
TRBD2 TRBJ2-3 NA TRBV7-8 TGTGCCAGCAGCTTAGGTGGAACTAGCGGGGTGGGAGATACGCAGTATTTT CASSLGGTSGVGDTQYF